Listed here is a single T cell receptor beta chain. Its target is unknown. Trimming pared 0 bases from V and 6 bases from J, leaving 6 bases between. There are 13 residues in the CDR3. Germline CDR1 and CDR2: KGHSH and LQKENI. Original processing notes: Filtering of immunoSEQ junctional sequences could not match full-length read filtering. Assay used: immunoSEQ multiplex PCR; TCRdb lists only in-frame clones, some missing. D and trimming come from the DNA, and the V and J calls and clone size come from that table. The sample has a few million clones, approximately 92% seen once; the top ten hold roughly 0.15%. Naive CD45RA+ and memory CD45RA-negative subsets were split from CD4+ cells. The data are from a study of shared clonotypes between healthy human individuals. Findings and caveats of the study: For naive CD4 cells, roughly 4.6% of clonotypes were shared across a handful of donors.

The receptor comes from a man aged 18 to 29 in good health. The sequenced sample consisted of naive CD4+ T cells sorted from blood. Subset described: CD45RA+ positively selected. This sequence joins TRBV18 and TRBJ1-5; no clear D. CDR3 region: CASSPPMGQPQHF. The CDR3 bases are TGTGCCAGCTCACCACCGATGGGTCAGCCCCAGCATTTT.